Listed below are T cell receptor beta chains from one sample, sequenced in a study of blood T cell repertoires in COVID-19. Profiling relied on immunoSEQ multiplex PCR, and the TCRdb table lists in-frame clones only, not all of them. The repertoire has fewer than 200,000 clones, around 84% of them found once; the top ten carry less than 3.5%. Source material: peripheral blood. These receptors came from a man aged 35-49 years with active or convalescent COVID-19. CDR3s include the opening cysteine and the closing phenylalanine or tryptophan. Fields, in order: D gene, clone size, J gene, V gene, CDR3 length, CDR3 protein, CDR3 DNA. A D gene is named only where the DNA matches it firmly. Some rows have no size entry. The others give once, few or many, or a class for an expanded clone.

D: NA; size: NA; J: TRBJ2-1; V: TRBV5-1; length: 17; CDR3: CASSPLTGSFRLNEQFF; DNA: TGCGCCAGCAGCCCTCTCACAGGTAGCTTTAGGTTAAATGAGCAGTTCTTC
D: NA; size: few; J: TRBJ2-5; V: TRBV5-1; length: 14; CDR3: CASSSPGGRETQYF; DNA: TGCGCCAGCTCTTCCCCTGGGGGGAGAGAGACCCAGTACTTC
D: TRBD2; size: NA; J: TRBJ2-1; V: TRBV3-1/TRBV3-2; length: 15; CDR3: CASSQGASGYNEQFF; DNA: TGTGCCAGCAGCCAAGGCGCTAGCGGATACAATGAGCAGTTCTTC
D: TRBD1; size: NA; J: TRBJ2-3; V: TRBV7-3; length: 14; CDR3: CASSRTGGTDTQYF; DNA: TGTGCCAGCAGTAGGACAGGGGGAACAGATACGCAGTATTTT
D: TRBD1; size: many; J: TRBJ1-6; V: TRBV7-9; length: 15; CDR3: CASSWGQEKDSPLHF; DNA: TGTGCCAGCAGCTGGGGACAGGAAAAAGATTCACCCCTCCACTTT
D: TRBD1; size: NA; J: TRBJ1-1; V: TRBV5-8; length: 16; CDR3: CASSLVGGGVNTEAFF; DNA: TGTGCCAGCAGCTTGGTAGGGGGCGGGGTGAACACTGAAGCTTTCTTT
D: NA; size: NA; J: TRBJ2-1; V: TRBV19; length: 16; CDR3: CASSITRHRDYNEQFF; DNA: TGTGCCAGTAGTATAACGCGGCACAGGGATTACAATGAGCAGTTCTTC
D: TRBD1; size: NA; J: TRBJ2-3; V: TRBV18; length: 16; CDR3: CASSPTGGRGTDTQYF; DNA: TGTGCCAGCTCACCGACAGGGGGCAGGGGCACAGATACGCAGTATTTT
D: NA; size: NA; J: TRBJ1-5; V: TRBV27; length: 13; CDR3: CASSWTDNQPQHF; DNA: TGTGCCAGCAGTTGGACAGATAATCAGCCCCAGCATTTT
D: TRBD1; size: NA; J: TRBJ1-6; V: TRBV30; length: 13; CDR3: CAWRGQAGSPLHF; DNA: TGTGCCTGGAGGGGACAGGCTGGATCACCCCTCCACTTT
D: NA; size: NA; J: TRBJ1-2; V: TRBV15; length: 14; CDR3: CATSRGGQGFNATF; DNA: TGTGCCACCAGCAGAGGGGGGCAGGGCTTTAACGCCACCTTC
D: NA; size: NA; J: TRBJ1-6; V: TRBV7-3; length: 14; CDR3: CASSLSRVNSPLHF; DNA: TGTGCCAGCAGCTTAAGCAGGGTTAATTCACCCCTCCACTTT
D: NA; size: NA; J: TRBJ1-6; V: TRBV7-7; length: 13; CDR3: CASSSTVNSPLHF; DNA: TGTGCTAGCAGCTCGACAGTTAATTCACCCCTCCACTTT
D: NA; size: NA; J: TRBJ2-5; V: TRBV5-1; length: 13; CDR3: CASSFRGWETQYF; DNA: TGCGCCAGCAGCTTCAGGGGTTGGGAGACCCAGTACTTC
D: NA; size: few; J: TRBJ2-7; V: TRBV7-2; length: 14; CDR3: CASSLVASVHEQYF; DNA: TGTGCCAGCAGCTTAGTGGCTAGCGTGCACGAGCAGTACTTC
D: TRBD1; size: NA; J: TRBJ1-1; V: TRBV28; length: 14; CDR3: CASRQGGESTEAFF; DNA: TGTGCCAGTCGACAGGGGGGGGAGTCCACTGAAGCTTTCTTT
D: NA; size: NA; J: TRBJ1-3; V: TRBV27; length: 19; CDR3: CASSLMDSSVLQSGNTIYF; DNA: TGTGCCAGCAGTTTAATGGACAGCTCCGTACTACAATCTGGAAACACCATATATTTT
D: TRBD1; size: once; J: TRBJ1-1; V: TRBV5-1; length: 16; CDR3: CASSLGGQGATTEAFF; DNA: TGCGCCAGCAGCTTGGGTGGGCAGGGGGCGACCACTGAAGCTTTCTTT
D: NA; size: NA; J: TRBJ1-2; V: TRBV28; length: 13; CDR3: CASSHGTSYGYTF; DNA: TGTGCCAGCAGCCACGGGACAAGCTATGGCTACACCTTC
D: TRBD1; size: once; J: TRBJ2-6; V: TRBV7-9; length: 17; CDR3: CASSLETGGTGANVLTF; DNA: TGTGCCAGCAGCTTAGAGACAGGGGGGACTGGGGCCAACGTCCTGACTTTC
D: TRBD2; size: NA; J: TRBJ2-5; V: TRBV15; length: 17; CDR3: CATSRDLAGGFGETQYF; DNA: TGTGCCACCAGCAGAGATCTCGCGGGGGGATTTGGGGAGACCCAGTACTTC
D: NA; size: NA; J: TRBJ1-1; V: TRBV27; length: 13; CDR3: CASSLNSATEAFF; DNA: TGTGCCAGCAGTTTGAACAGTGCCACTGAAGCTTTCTTT
D: NA; size: NA; J: TRBJ1-5; V: TRBV28; length: 15; CDR3: CASSPGRGSNQPQHF; DNA: TGTGCCAGCAGTCCGGGTCGGGGGAGCAATCAGCCCCAGCATTTT
D: TRBD1; size: NA; J: TRBJ2-2; V: TRBV7-7; length: 18; CDR3: CASSLGTGANEITGELFF; DNA: TGTGCTAGCAGCTTAGGGACAGGGGCCAACGAAATCACCGGGGAGCTGTTTTTT
D: NA; size: NA; J: TRBJ1-5; V: TRBV4-1; length: 14; CDR3: CASSQESGLQPQHF; DNA: TGCGCCAGCAGCCAAGAGTCAGGTTTGCAGCCCCAGCATTTT
D: TRBD1; size: NA; J: TRBJ2-4; V: TRBV6-6; length: 14; CDR3: CASNPGDRGRGQYF; DNA: TGTGCCAGCAACCCTGGGGACAGGGGGCGCGGACAGTACTTC
D: NA; size: NA; J: TRBJ1-1; V: TRBV12-3/TRBV12-4; length: 13; CDR3: CASSKTGFTEAFF; DNA: TGTGCCAGCAGTAAAACAGGATTCACTGAAGCTTTCTTT
D: NA; size: NA; J: TRBJ2-7; V: TRBV4-1; length: 15; CDR3: CASSLGTQSSYEQYF; DNA: TGCGCCAGCAGCCTCGGGACACAATCCTCCTACGAGCAGTACTTC
D: NA; size: NA; J: TRBJ1-1; V: TRBV5-4; length: 13; CDR3: CASSLIMNTEAFF; DNA: TGTGCCAGCAGCTTGATCATGAACACTGAAGCTTTCTTT
D: NA; size: NA; J: TRBJ1-4; V: TRBV6-4; length: 14; CDR3: CASSPSAGNEKLFF; DNA: TGTGCCAGCAGTCCATCGGCGGGGAATGAAAAACTGTTTTTT
D: NA; size: NA; J: TRBJ1-2; V: TRBV23-1; length: 13; CDR3: CASSQCRLYGYTF; DNA: TGCGCCAGCAGTCAATGTCGTCTTTATGGCTACACCTTC
D: TRBD1; size: NA; J: TRBJ2-4; V: TRBV15; length: 17; CDR3: CATSGLDRDWAKNIQYF; DNA: TGTGCCACCAGCGGATTGGACAGGGATTGGGCCAAAAACATTCAGTACTTC
D: TRBD2; size: NA; J: TRBJ2-5; V: TRBV3-1/TRBV3-2; length: 18; CDR3: CASSPQGLAGGLFETQYF; DNA: TGTGCCAGCAGCCCCCAGGGACTAGCGGGGGGGCTTTTCGAGACCCAGTACTTC
D: TRBD1; size: NA; J: TRBJ1-3; V: TRBV5-4; length: 15; CDR3: CASSEQGAIGNTIYF; DNA: TGTGCCAGCAGCGAACAGGGGGCAATAGGAAACACCATATATTTT
D: NA; size: NA; J: TRBJ2-2; V: TRBV7-3; length: 13; CDR3: CASSLTGAGELFF; DNA: TGTGCCAGCAGCTTAACAGGGGCCGGGGAGCTGTTTTTT
D: NA; size: NA; J: TRBJ2-5; V: TRBV2; length: 12; CDR3: CASGTAQETQYF; DNA: TGTGCCAGCGGGACTGCACAAGAGACCCAGTACTTC
D: TRBD1; size: NA; J: TRBJ1-2; V: TRBV28; length: 13; CDR3: CASRAQGDYGYTF; DNA: TGTGCCAGCAGGGCGCAGGGGGACTATGGCTACACCTTC
D: NA; size: NA; J: TRBJ2-7; V: TRBV3-1/TRBV3-2; length: 15; CDR3: CASSQVGGTAYEQYF; DNA: TGTGCCAGCAGCCAAGTAGGCGGGACTGCCTACGAGCAGTACTTC
D: NA; size: NA; J: TRBJ1-6; V: TRBV11-1; length: 15; CDR3: CASSFLQGPNSPLHF; DNA: TGTGCCAGCAGCTTTTTACAGGGTCCGAATTCACCCCTCCACTTT
D: TRBD1; size: NA; J: TRBJ2-3; V: TRBV7-9; length: 15; CDR3: CASSFRDRYPDTQYF; DNA: TGTGCCAGCAGCTTCCGGGACAGATACCCAGATACGCAGTATTTT
D: TRBD1; size: few; J: TRBJ1-4; V: TRBV18; length: 15; CDR3: CASSATGTGGEKLFF; DNA: TGTGCCAGCTCAGCTACCGGGACAGGCGGTGAAAAACTGTTTTTT
D: TRBD1; size: NA; J: TRBJ1-3; V: TRBV27; length: 15; CDR3: CASSRTGTGGYTIYF; DNA: TGTGCCAGCAGTCGAACCGGGACAGGGGGTTACACCATATATTTT
D: NA; size: NA; J: TRBJ1-6; V: TRBV4-1; length: 14; CDR3: CASSQESGGSPLHF; DNA: TGCGCCAGCAGCCAAGAAAGTGGAGGGTCGCCCCTCCACTTT
D: NA; size: NA; J: TRBJ2-7; V: TRBV7-9; length: 13; CDR3: CASSLPGDYEQYF; DNA: TGTGCCAGCAGCTTACCCGGGGATTACGAGCAGTACTTC
D: NA; size: once; J: TRBJ1-2; V: TRBV28; length: 13; CDR3: CASSLRAPYGYTF; DNA: TGTGCCAGCAGTTTGCGGGCTCCATATGGCTACACCTTC
D: NA; size: NA; J: TRBJ2-7; V: TRBV2; length: 12; CDR3: CASSGNRVEGYF; DNA: TGTGCCAGCAGTGGCAATCGTGTGGAGGGGTACTTC
D: NA; size: NA; J: TRBJ1-6; V: TRBV9; length: 15; CDR3: CASSVAGRGRSPLHF; DNA: TGTGCCAGCAGCGTAGCCGGCAGGGGTCGGTCACCCCTCCACTTT
D: TRBD2; size: NA; J: TRBJ2-1; V: TRBV10-3; length: 19; CDR3: CAISESGTSGRRSYNEQFF; DNA: TGTGCCATCAGTGAGTCGGGGACTAGCGGGAGACGATCCTACAATGAGCAGTTCTTC
D: NA; size: NA; J: TRBJ2-5; V: TRBV5-1; length: 15; CDR3: CASSLYQRAQETQYF; DNA: TGCGCCAGCAGCTTGTACCAGCGGGCCCAAGAGACCCAGTACTTC
D: TRBD1; size: NA; J: TRBJ1-5; V: TRBV19; length: 14; CDR3: CASSIDRGGGGKHF; DNA: TGTGCCAGTAGTATAGATCGCGGAGGGGGCGGAAAGCATTTT
D: TRBD1; size: NA; J: TRBJ2-3; V: TRBV27; length: 14; CDR3: CASSPQGATDTQYF; DNA: TGTGCCAGCAGTCCACAGGGGGCCACAGATACGCAGTATTTT
D: TRBD1; size: NA; J: TRBJ1-3; V: TRBV9; length: 15; CDR3: CASSQGVLSRDTIYF; DNA: TGTGCCAGCAGCCAGGGGGTCCTATCCAGGGACACCATATATTTT
D: NA; size: NA; J: TRBJ2-3; V: TRBV3-1/TRBV3-2; length: 14; CDR3: CASSHGLGSYTQYF; DNA: TGTGCCAGCAGCCACGGACTCGGGTCTTATACGCAGTATTTT
D: TRBD1; size: NA; J: TRBJ1-4; V: TRBV7-9; length: 17; CDR3: CASSSRTGGETNEKLFF; DNA: TGTGCCAGCAGCTCCAGGACAGGGGGCGAGACTAATGAAAAACTGTTTTTT
D: NA; size: NA; J: TRBJ2-3; V: TRBV18; length: 13; CDR3: CASSPLDTDTQYF; DNA: TGTGCCAGCTCACCACTAGACACAGATACGCAGTATTTT
D: TRBD2; size: once; J: TRBJ2-2; V: TRBV4-1; length: 16; CDR3: CASSHGAGAITGELFF; DNA: TGCGCCAGCAGCCACGGAGCGGGGGCGATCACCGGGGAGCTGTTTTTT
D: NA; size: few; J: TRBJ1-2; V: TRBV13; length: 15; CDR3: CASSRGKGARGGYTF; DNA: TGTGCCAGCAGCCGGGGGAAGGGCGCTAGGGGTGGCTACACCTTC
D: NA; size: once; J: TRBJ1-2; V: TRBV9; length: 13; CDR3: CASSVSHSYGYTF; DNA: TGTGCCAGCAGCGTTAGTCATTCCTATGGCTACACCTTC
D: NA; size: NA; J: TRBJ2-2; V: TRBV3-1/TRBV3-2; length: 15; CDR3: CASSLRLEITGELFF; DNA: TGTGCCAGCAGCCTCCGACTAGAAATCACCGGGGAGCTGTTTTTT
D: NA; size: NA; J: TRBJ1-5; V: TRBV2; length: 14; CDR3: CASSDRDSNQPQHF; DNA: TGTGCCAGCAGTGATAGAGATAGCAATCAGCCCCAGCATTTT